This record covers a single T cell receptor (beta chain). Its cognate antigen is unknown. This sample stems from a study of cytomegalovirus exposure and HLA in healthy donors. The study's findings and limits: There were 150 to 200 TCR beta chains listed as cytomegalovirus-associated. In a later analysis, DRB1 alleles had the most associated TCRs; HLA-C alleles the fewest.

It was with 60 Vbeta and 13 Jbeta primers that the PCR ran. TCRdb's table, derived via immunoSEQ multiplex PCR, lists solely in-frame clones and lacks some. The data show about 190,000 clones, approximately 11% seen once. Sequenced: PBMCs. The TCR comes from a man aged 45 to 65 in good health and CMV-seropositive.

The CDR3 region has the DNA TGCGCCAGCAGCTCTGGGGGGGACTGGCAAGAGACCCAGTACTTC. This gives the protein CASSSGGDWQETQYF. This chain joins TRBV5-1 and TRBJ2-5; 7 bases align to TRBD2. The junction had 7 bases not matched to a gene; V was cut back by 3 bases and J by 2 bases. Germline V gene data show CDR1 as SGHRS and CDR2 as YFSETQ. CDR3 length equals 15 residues.